What follows are 10 T cell receptor beta chains derived from one specimen sequenced in a study of T cell changes during pregnancy in multiple sclerosis. The data were produced by immunoSEQ multiplex PCR, yet TCRdb's version contains in-frame clones alone and is incomplete. The table records 55,000 to 80,000 clones, 90% to 95% of them present only once. The sequencing here drew on peripheral blood, taken in the third trimester of pregnancy. The receptors come from a female donor with multiple sclerosis, enrolled in a pregnancy study.

The V gene is TRBV11-2, the J gene TRBJ2-7; tentatively, D is TRBD2 (5 bases). With 0 bases removed from V and 2 bases from J, the gap between germline ends came to 8 bases. The germline V gene encodes CDR1 SGHAT and CDR2 FQNNGV. The length of the CDR3 is 14 residues. CDR3 amino acids: CASSLERGTYEQYF. DNA for the CDR3: TGTGCCAGCAGCTTAGAGAGAGGGACCTACGAGCAGTACTTC.

This chain connects TRBV7-6 to TRBJ2-5; TRBD1 agrees at 11 bases. The V gene end was trimmed by 5 bases and the J gene end by 4 bases; junction bases not matched to a gene: 6. CDR1 and CDR2 from the germline V gene are SGHVS and FNYEAQ. The CDR3 is 15 amino acids. The CDR3: CASSTPDRGPETQYF. CDR3 coding DNA: TGTGCCAGCAGCACGCCGGACAGGGGGCCAGAGACCCAGTACTTC.

The chain joins TRBV5-1 to TRBJ2-2; perhaps TRBD1 as D (6 bases). The germline CDR1 and CDR2 sequences are SGHRS and YFSETQ. V shed 4 bases and J shed 1 base, with 11 bases lying between them. The CDR3 consists of 15 residues. Here the CDR3 DNA reads TGCGCCAGCAGCCTGACAGGAAAGAACACCGGGGAGCTGTTTTTT. The encoded protein is CASSLTGKNTGELFF. Together with reference TRBV5-1 and TRBJ2-2, the CDR3 gives the full variable domain: KAGVTQTPRYLIKTRGQQVTLSCSPISGHRSVSWYQQTPGQGLQFLFEYFSETQRNKGNFPGRFSGRQFSNSRSEMNVSTLELGDSALYLCASSLTGKNTGELFFGEGSRLTVL.

The chain employs TRBV18 and TRBJ2-5, with D uncertain. Deletions cut 1 base from V and 5 bases from J, with 14 bases between. This CDR3 is 15 amino acids long. Germline CDR1 KGHSH, CDR2 LQKENI. CDR3 amino acids: CASSPRSPVGETQYF. DNA of the CDR3: TGTGCCAGCTCACCACGATCCCCGGTCGGGGAGACCCAGTACTTC.

The rearrangement joins TRBV19 to TRBJ2-7, with D maybe TRBD2 (5 bases). Germline V CDR1 and CDR2: LNHDA, SQIVND (reference sequence). The CDR3 totals 14 residues. V gave up 9 bases and J gave up 0 bases, with 15 bases separating them. In DNA form, the CDR3 reads TGTGCCAGCCAGTGGTCGGGAAGCTCCTACGAGCAGTACTTC. It is translated as CASQWSGSSYEQYF.

The chain links TRBV9 to TRBJ2-5; D may be TRBD2 (7 bases). V lost 0 bases, J lost 5 bases, and 11 bases lay in between. The germline gives CDR1 SGDLS, CDR2 YYNGEE. The CDR3 has 14 amino acids. CDR3 region: CASSVGGGRETQYF. The CDR3 DNA sequence: TGTGCCAGCAGCGTAGGGGGGGGCCGGGAGACCCAGTACTTC.

Only a few counts were recorded for this clone. The chain has TRBV5-4 and TRBJ1-5; 9 nucleotides match TRBD1. The length of the CDR3 is 14 residues. V lost 4 bases to trimming and J lost 2 bases; unmatched junction nucleotides: 1. Per the germline V gene, CDR1 is SGHNT and CDR2 is YYREEE (reference sequence). CDR3 in DNA: TGTGCCAGCAGCCGGGACAGGGGCAATCAGCCCCAGCATTTT. Its translation is CASSRDRGNQPQHF.

This clone was seen only a few times. The J gene is TRBJ2-2, the V gene TRBV19, with D tentatively TRBD1 (5 bases). This CDR3 comprises 14 residues. The V end was cut by 5 bases, the J end by 4 bases, with 11 bases between. Germline V lookup: CDR1 LNHDA, CDR2 SQIVND (reference sequence). In DNA form, the CDR3 reads TGTGCCAGTAGTGAGCAGGGTTTCACCGGGGAGCTGTTTTTT. This translates into CASSEQGFTGELFF.

The V call is TRBV13, the J call TRBJ1-2; D unresolved. The CDR3 spans 14 residues. Germline loops: CDR1 PRHDT, CDR2 FYEKMQ (reference sequence). Trimming shortened V by 0 bases and J by 2 bases, and 7 bases separated the two germline ends. The CDR3 DNA reads as TGTGCCAGCAGCTTAGGGGGCAGGAACTATGGCTACACCTTC. Translation: CASSLGGRNYGYTF.

V is TRBV7-2 and J is TRBJ1-5, with 9 positions matching TRBD1. Germline V lookup: CDR1 SGHTA, CDR2 FQGNSA. Trimming cost V 4 bases and J 7 bases; bases outside gene matches: 8. The CDR3 is made up of 15 amino acids. This CDR3 reads CASSWGQGSVQPQHF. CDR3 bases: TGTGCCAGCAGCTGGGGACAGGGTTCGGTCCAGCCCCAGCATTTT. The complete variable domain, with remaining parts taken from reference TRBV7-2 and TRBJ1-5, reads GAGVSQSPSNKVTEKGKDVELRCDPISGHTALYWYRQSLGQGLEFLIYFQGNSAPDKSGLPSDRFSAERTGGSVSTLTIQRTQQEDSAVYLCASSWGQGSVQPQHFGDGTRLSIL.